This record concerns one T cell receptor (beta chain) sequence. The antigen is undetermined. The PCR contained 60 Vbeta and 13 Jbeta primers. TCRdb's copy holds only in-frame clones and misses some; the assay was immunoSEQ multiplex PCR. The sample lists around 170,000 clones, roughly 85% seen once, with 0.69% in the top ten. This entry belongs to a study of cytomegalovirus exposure and HLA in healthy donors. Overall study findings and caveats: There were 150 or so TCR beta chains listed as cytomegalovirus-associated. Previously analyzed data showed that most TCR beta V segments were productive at a frequency of about 87% or about 30%. Some V segments (TRBV6-2 and TRBV6-3 among them) were excluded as indistinguishable.

This CDR3 is 14 amino acids long. Germline V gene data show CDR1 as GTSNPN and CDR2 as SVGIG (reference sequence). V lost 2 bases to trimming and J lost 5 bases; unmatched junction nucleotides: 5. The material sequenced was PBMCs. The origin of this receptor is a woman in her thirties or forties in good health and CMV-seronegative. The chain is built from TRBV30 and TRBJ2-5, with 10 bases aligning to TRBD2. This CDR3 reads CAWSISGGFETQYF. DNA for the CDR3: TGTGCCTGGAGTATTAGCGGGGGGTTTGAGACCCAGTACTTC.